The 9 T cell receptor beta chains below come from one sample, sequenced in a study of identical twins. TCRdb recomputed calls from the 5' RACE reads with MiXCR, one row per CDR3 protein. The profile shows some 790,000 distinct CDR3 sequences, roughly 18% of them singletons. This sample also belongs to another study, concerning T cells expressing NK-cell markers.

Input material: PBMCs. The source is a woman younger than 35 in good health.

There are a few counts of this clonotype. The chain combines TRBV7-9 with TRBJ2-1, with D hard to call. Germline V CDR1 and CDR2: SEHNR, FQNEAQ (reference sequence). Trimming cost V 6 bases and J 9 bases, with 9 bases left between them. The CDR3 runs 11 residues. In nucleotides, the CDR3 is TGTGCCAGCAGTTTCGGTTTTGAGCAGTTCTTC. Its protein is CASSFGFEQFF.

This clonotype has a handful of counts. The V call is TRBV10-3, the J call TRBJ2-7; 7 bases map to TRBD2. Trimming removed 0 bases from V and 2 bases from J; junction bases left unmatched: 4. The CDR3 consists of 15 residues. CDR1 and CDR2 from the germline V gene are ENHRY and SYGVKD. The CDR3 reads CAISESGGGPYEQYF. In DNA form, the CDR3 reads TGTGCCATCAGTGAGTCGGGGGGGGGACCCTACGAGCAGTACTTC.

J is TRBJ2-2 and V is TRBV11-2; TRBD2 matches 9 bases. Germline-derived CDR1 and CDR2 are SGHAT and FQNNGV. V was clipped by 4 bases and J by 4 bases; unmatched bases: 10. The CDR3 consists of 17 residues. CDR3 protein: CASSSKRTSESTGELFF. The CDR3 DNA follows: TGTGCCAGCAGCTCCAAGCGGACTAGCGAGAGCACCGGGGAGCTGTTTTTT.

The table lists this clonotype with a few counts. The V and J genes are TRBV24-1 and TRBJ2-3, with 10 nucleotides matching TRBD1. The CDR3 has 16 residues. Trimming at V came to 2 bases and at J to 4 bases, leaving 5 bases not matched to a gene. Germline V gives CDR1 KGHDR, CDR2 SFDVKD. In DNA form, the CDR3 reads TGTGCCACCAGTGATTCCGGGACAGGGGTTCCAGATACGCAGTATTTT. Translation: CATSDSGTGVPDTQYF.

This clonotype was counted a few times. The chain combines TRBV29-1 with TRBJ2-7, with TRBD2 matching over 10 bases. The CDR3 contains 14 residues. V lost 6 bases and J lost 6; bases outside the gene matches: 11. The germline CDR1 and CDR2 sequences are SQVTM and ANQGSEA. CDR3 coding DNA: TGCAGCGTGGCCCCGGTGAGCGGGAGGGCCGAGCAGTACTTC. Protein product: CSVAPVSGRAEQYF.

The V and J genes are TRBV20-1 and TRBJ2-1; D gene ambiguous. Trimming left V 2 bases short and J 8 bases short, with 7 bases between. The V gene's germline CDR1 is DFQATT and CDR2 SNEGSKA (reference sequence). This CDR3 region has 11 residues. The CDR3 bases are TGCAGTGCTAGATGGCACGATGAGCAGTTCTTC. It yields the protein CSARWHDEQFF.

The rearrangement links TRBV21-1 to TRBJ1-5; the D call TRBD1 from the table was never checked on the DNA. TRBV21-1 is a pseudogene. This CDR3 comprises 15 residues. As DNA, the CDR3 is TGTGCCAGCAGCAAACGACACTGGGCGAATCAGCCCCAGCATTTT. This sequence encodes CASSKRHWANQPQHF.

The sample holds a few counts of this clonotype. This rearrangement joins TRBV5-1 to TRBJ2-5, with 9 bases matching TRBD1. Germline values: CDR1 SGHRS, CDR2 YFSETQ. This CDR3 comprises 16 residues. With V trimmed by 4 bases and J by 2 bases, 9 bases remained unmatched. The CDR3 DNA follows: TGCGCCAGCAGCCACCATACAGGGGGCGGGCAAGAGACCCAGTACTTC. It translates to CASSHHTGGGQETQYF.

V usage is TRBV9 and J usage is TRBJ2-1, with 8 bases lining up with TRBD2. The CDR3 is made up of 15 amino acids. The ends lost 7 bases at V and 1 base at J; junction bases unmatched: 7. CDR1 and CDR2 from the germline V gene are SGDLS and YYNGEE. CDR3 DNA sequence: TGTGCCAGCTCCCAACTAGCGGAGTCCTACAATGAGCAGTTCTTC. Its protein product is CASSQLAESYNEQFF.